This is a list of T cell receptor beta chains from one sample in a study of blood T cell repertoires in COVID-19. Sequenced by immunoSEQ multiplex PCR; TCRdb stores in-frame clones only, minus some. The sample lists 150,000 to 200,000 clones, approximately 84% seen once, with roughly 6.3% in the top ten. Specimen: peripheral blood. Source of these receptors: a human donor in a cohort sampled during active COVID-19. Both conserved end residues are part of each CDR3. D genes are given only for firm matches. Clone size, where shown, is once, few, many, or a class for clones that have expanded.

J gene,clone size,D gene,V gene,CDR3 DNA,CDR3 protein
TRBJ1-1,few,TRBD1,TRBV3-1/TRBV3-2,TGTGCCAGCAGCCTGACAGGGGGGAACACTGAAGCTTTCTTT,CASSLTGGNTEAFF
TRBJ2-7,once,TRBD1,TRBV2,TGTGCCAGCAGTATAGGACAGGGGGCGAAAGAGCAGTACTTC,CASSIGQGAKEQYF
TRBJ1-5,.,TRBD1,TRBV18,TGTGCCAGCTCACCGGGGTTGAGGGGGCGGAATCAGCCCCAGCATTTT,CASSPGLRGRNQPQHF
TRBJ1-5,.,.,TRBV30,TGTGCCTGGAGTGTACAGGGAACCCAGCCCCAGCATTTT,CAWSVQGTQPQHF
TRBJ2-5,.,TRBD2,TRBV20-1,TGCAGTGCTAGTGTGGCGGGGGGGCAGGAGGAGACCCAGTACTTC,CSASVAGGQEETQYF
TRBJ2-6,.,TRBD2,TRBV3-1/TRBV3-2,TGTGCCAGCAGCCAAGGGCTAGCGGGGGGGCTTAGAGGGGCCAACGTCCTGACTTTC,CASSQGLAGGLRGANVLTF
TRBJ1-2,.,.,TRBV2,TGTGCCAGCAGTGAATGGGGGGAAGTGGAAGGCTACACCTTC,CASSEWGEVEGYTF
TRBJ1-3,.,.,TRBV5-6,TGTGCCAGCAGCTACCTCCAGGGGATACTCTCTGGAAACACCATATATTTT,CASSYLQGILSGNTIYF
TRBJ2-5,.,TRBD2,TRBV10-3,TGTGCCATCAGCCCTTCTTTAGCGGGGGCAGTAACCCAGTACTTC,CAISPSLAGAVTQYF
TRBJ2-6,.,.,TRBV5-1,TGCGCCAGCAGCTCCACGACAGCACAGGCCAACGTCCTGACTTTC,CASSSTTAQANVLTF
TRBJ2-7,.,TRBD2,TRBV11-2,TGTGCCAGCAGCTTAGAAGCGGGGGGGGTCTACGAGCAGTACTTC,CASSLEAGGVYEQYF
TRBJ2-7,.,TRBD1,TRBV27,TGTGCCAGCAGTTTCTGGACAGGGTCCGAGCAGTACTTC,CASSFWTGSEQYF
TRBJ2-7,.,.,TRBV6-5,TGTGCCAGCTCCCGTGGGGGCAATTACGAGCAGTACTTC,CASSRGGNYEQYF
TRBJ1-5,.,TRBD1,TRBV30,TGTGCCTGGAGTGGGGGGACAGGGCCCCGGGGCAATCAGCCCCAGCATTTT,CAWSGGTGPRGNQPQHF
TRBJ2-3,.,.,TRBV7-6,TGTGCCAGCAGCCCGAACTACGGCACAGATACGCAGTATTTT,CASSPNYGTDTQYF
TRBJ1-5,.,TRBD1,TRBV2,TGTGCCAGCCGTGGGACAGTCGATGGGCAGCCCCAGCATTTT,CASRGTVDGQPQHF
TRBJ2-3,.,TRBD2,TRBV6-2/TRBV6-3,TGTGCCAGCAGTGTCGGACTAGCGGACACAGATACGCAGTATTTT,CASSVGLADTDTQYF
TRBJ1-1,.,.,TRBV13,TGTGCCAGCAGCCCCGGGAGTAGGGGCACTGAAGCTTTCTTT,CASSPGSRGTEAFF
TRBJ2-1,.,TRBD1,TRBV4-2,TGTGCCAGCAGCCAAGATGGACAGGGAGCGTACAATGAGCAGTTCTTC,CASSQDGQGAYNEQFF
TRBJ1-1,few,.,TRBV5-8,TGTGCCAGCAGCTTGCCCCACTTCCCTGAAGCTTTCTTT,CASSLPHFPEAFF
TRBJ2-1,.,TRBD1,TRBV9,TGTGCCAGCAGCGCAACCGGGACAGGCCGTCACAATGAGCAGTTCTTC,CASSATGTGRHNEQFF
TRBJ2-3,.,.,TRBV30,TGTGCCTGGATCTCTGGCCGCGATACGCAGTATTTT,CAWISGRDTQYF
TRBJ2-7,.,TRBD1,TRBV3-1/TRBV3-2,TGTGCCAGCAGCCAAGGGGACCGAGGGGGCAAGCAGTACTTC,CASSQGDRGGKQYF
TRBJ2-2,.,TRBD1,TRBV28,TGTGCCAGCAGTTTAACCGCCGGGACAGGGAACACCGGGGAGCTGTTTTTT,CASSLTAGTGNTGELFF
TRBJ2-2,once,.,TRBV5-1,TGCGCCAGCAGCTTGGCCTACACTTTGGGGGCAGCCGGGGAGCTGTTTTTT,CASSLAYTLGAAGELFF
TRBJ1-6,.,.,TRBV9,TGTGCCAGCAGCGTAGACGGGTGGGGACTTAGCTCCTATAATTCACCCCTCCACTTT,CASSVDGWGLSSYNSPLHF
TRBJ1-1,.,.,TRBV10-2,TGCGCCAGCAGTGAGATAAGAGAGGCGGCCAGAGAAGCTTTCTTT,CASSEIREAAREAFF
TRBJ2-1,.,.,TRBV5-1,TGCGCCAGCAGCTCCCTCGGCTCCGGAGAATACAATGAGCAGTTCTTC,CASSSLGSGEYNEQFF
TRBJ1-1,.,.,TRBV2,TGTGCCAGCAGTGAGGCAGGGTACACTGAAGCTTTCTTT,CASSEAGYTEAFF
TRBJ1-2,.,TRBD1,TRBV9,TGTGCCAGCAGCGAGGGACAGAACTATGGCTACACCTTC,CASSEGQNYGYTF
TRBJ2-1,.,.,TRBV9,TGTGCCAGCAGCTCCCCACGGGGCGGGGGCCCCATAAATGAGCAGTTCTTC,CASSSPRGGGPINEQFF
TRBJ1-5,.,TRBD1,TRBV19,TGTGCCAGTAAACCCCGGACAGGGGGTTATAGCAATCAGCCCCAGCATTTT,CASKPRTGGYSNQPQHF
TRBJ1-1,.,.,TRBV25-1,TGTGCCAGCAGGTCGCGAGAAGGGGGCACTGAAGCTTTCTTT,CASRSREGGTEAFF
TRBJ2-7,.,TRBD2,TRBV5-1,TGCGCCAGCAGCCCACCCGGGACTAGCCTCCCATATGCCTACGAGCAGTACTTC,CASSPPGTSLPYAYEQYF
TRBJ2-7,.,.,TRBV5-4,TGTGCCAGCAGCCCCGAAGGGGGTAGCTACGAGCAGTACTTC,CASSPEGGSYEQYF
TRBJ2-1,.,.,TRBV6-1,TGTGCCAGCAGTGAAGCGCTGTGGAGTGAGCAGTTCTTC,CASSEALWSEQFF
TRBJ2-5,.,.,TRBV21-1,TGTGCCAGCAGCAACCCCAGGCTAGCGGGGGAACGGATTCAAGAGACCCAGTACTTC,CASSNPRLAGERIQETQYF
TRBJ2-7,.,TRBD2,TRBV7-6,TGTGCCAGCAGCTACACCTTAGCGGGGGGGCCCTACGAGCAGTACTTC,CASSYTLAGGPYEQYF
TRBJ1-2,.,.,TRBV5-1,TGCGCCAGCAGCTTGGGCTCAGGGTCGATATTACGCTATGGCTACACCTTC,CASSLGSGSILRYGYTF
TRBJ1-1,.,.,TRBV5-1,TGCGCCAGCAGCTTGGCGCAGTCGAACACTGAAGCTTTCTTT,CASSLAQSNTEAFF
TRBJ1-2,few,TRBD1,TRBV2,TGTGCCAGCAGACCCGACAGGGGATGGAGTGGCTACACCTTC,CASRPDRGWSGYTF
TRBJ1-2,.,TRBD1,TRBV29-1,TGCAGCGTTGAAGGACAGGGGCAGGATTATGGCTACACCTTC,CSVEGQGQDYGYTF
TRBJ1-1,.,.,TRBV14,TGTGCCAGCAGCGTCAGGGGTCCTACTTTGAACACTGAAGCTTTCTTT,CASSVRGPTLNTEAFF
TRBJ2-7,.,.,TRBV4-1,TGCGCCAGCAGCCTTGAAGAGACAGGCCTTTCCTCCTACGAGCAGTACTTC,CASSLEETGLSSYEQYF
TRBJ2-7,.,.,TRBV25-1,TGTGCCAGCAGTGAATCGATGCAAACAGGGACAAGGTCCTACGAGCAGTACTTC,CASSESMQTGTRSYEQYF
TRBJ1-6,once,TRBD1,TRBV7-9,TGTGCCAGCAGCTTCTACGACAGGGGCGCGGGTTCACCCCTCCACTTT,CASSFYDRGAGSPLHF
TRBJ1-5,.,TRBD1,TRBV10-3,TGTGCCATCAGCGGGACAGTTCTCGAGCCCCAGCATTTT,CAISGTVLEPQHF
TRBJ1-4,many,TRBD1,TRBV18,TGTGCCAGCTCAACTTCGACAGGGAACAATGAAAAACTGTTTTTT,CASSTSTGNNEKLFF